The entry below describes one TCR beta chain. TCRdb's table, derived via immunoSEQ multiplex PCR, lists solely in-frame clones and lacks some. The sample contains approximately 760,000 clones, 80% to 90% of which appear only once. J gave up 5 bases and V 0 bases, and 13 bases lay outside the gene matches. CDR3 length: 17 amino acids. Looked up from germline, CDR1 is MNHEY and CDR2 is SMNVEV (reference sequence). This entry comes from a study of shared T cell receptors in the human thymus. This sample also appeared in a second study, on human thymus T cells. That report adds: Among the donors, all were healthy Finnish infants having corrective surgery for congenital heart defects. From resections taken during corrective heart surgery, the thymus tissue was obtained. Repertoires sampled from thymus and blood appeared biased in V and J gene usage. Reports from related research described highly overlapping thymic repertoires among unrelated individuals.

The specimen was thymocytes. The source of this sequence is a girl under two years old with a congenital heart defect. The chain couples TRBV27 to TRBJ2-7, with 7 bases aligning to TRBD1. DNA for the CDR3: TGTGCCAGCAGTTTATCGAGGGCTATGACAGGGTCGCACGAGCAGTACTTC. This encodes CASSLSRAMTGSHEQYF.